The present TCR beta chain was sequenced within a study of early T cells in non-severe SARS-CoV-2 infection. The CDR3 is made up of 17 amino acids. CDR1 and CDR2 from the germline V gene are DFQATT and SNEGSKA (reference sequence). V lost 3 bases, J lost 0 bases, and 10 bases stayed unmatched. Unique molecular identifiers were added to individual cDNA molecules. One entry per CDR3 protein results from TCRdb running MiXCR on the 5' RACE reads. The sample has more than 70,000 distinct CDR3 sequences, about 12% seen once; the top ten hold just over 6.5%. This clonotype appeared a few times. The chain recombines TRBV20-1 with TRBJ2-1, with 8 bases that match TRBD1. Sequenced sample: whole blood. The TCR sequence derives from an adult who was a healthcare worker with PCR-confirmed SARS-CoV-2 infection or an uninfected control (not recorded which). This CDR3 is CSARDNRGASSYNEQFF. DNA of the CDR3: TGCAGTGCTAGGGATAACAGGGGGGCGAGCTCCTACAATGAGCAGTTCTTC.